This T cell receptor beta chain was obtained from a study of blood T cell repertoires in COVID-19. Study background: Specimens from acute and convalescent COVID-19 originated in the United States, Italy and Spain. Sample material is recorded as cDNA or gDNA derived from T cells, B-cell-depleted T cells, or PBMCs.

Trimming took 4 bases from V and 5 from J, leaving 15 bases between them. The CDR3 loop spans 14 amino acids. Germline V gene sequence: CDR1 SQVTM, CDR2 ANQGSEA. Study processing details: Nucleated cell counts were estimated from reference gene primer amplification. Assay: immunoSEQ multiplex PCR; the TCRdb copy retains only in-frame clones and omits some. V and J calls and clone size come straight from that table; D and trimming were deduced from the DNA. Among under 200,000 clones listed, about 86% were seen once. The clonotype comes from a man younger than 45 with active or convalescent COVID-19. The sequencing sample was made of peripheral blood. The chain combines TRBV29-1 with TRBJ2-1, with a possible D match to TRBD1 (5 bases). The CDR3 sequence: CSVGARMTDNEQFF. CDR3 bases: TGCAGCGTTGGGGCCCGAATGACAGACAATGAGCAGTTCTTC.